Described below is a single T cell receptor beta chain sequence and its context. Its target is unknown. Each subset's genomic DNA was shared equally among a number of immunoSEQ plates. Profiled with immunoSEQ multiplex PCR; TCRdb holds only in-frame clones, not every one. The data contain about 480,000 clones, about 79% of them singletons. The unsorted samples had some 90 million PBMCs used for genomic DNA. The data are from a study of shared clonotypes between healthy human individuals. Points from the study as a whole: Only blood was sampled, and tissue TCR repertoires likely differ from blood ones.

This CDR3 contains 13 residues. The trim removed 3 bases at V and 8 bases at J, leaving 4 bases unmatched. Per germline, CDR1 LNHDA and CDR2 SQIVND (reference sequence). The receptor comes from a middle-aged woman in good health. Some clones in this sample may be carry-over from other donors' samples. J is TRBJ1-5 and V is TRBV19, with TRBD1 matching over 7 bases. Sequenced: PBMCs. The DNA of the CDR3 is TGTGCCAGTAGTATCGAGGGGGCGAAGCCCCAGCATTTT. Translating gives CASSIEGAKPQHF.